These T cell receptor beta chains were read from a single sample in a study of chemoradiotherapy in HPV16-positive cancers. Data came from immunoSEQ multiplex PCR; TCRdb stores just in-frame clones and leaves some out. The top ten clones hold 4.2% of a sample with about 68,000 clones, 88% of them seen once. The sequences come from blood, collected from a patient who underwent chemoradiotherapy. These TCRs come from a human donor with HPV-associated anogenital cancer. Both conserved end residues are part of each CDR3. A D gene is named only where the DNA matches it firmly. Part of the rows lack a size; the others show once, few, many or a class for expanded clones.

size | D | J | V | CDR3 | DNA
NA | TRBD2 | TRBJ2-7 | TRBV19 | CASRETSGRIEQYF | TGTGCCAGTAGAGAGACTAGCGGGAGGATAGAGCAGTACTTC
NA | TRBD1 | TRBJ2-5 | TRBV5-1 | CASSNDRVEGTQYF | TGCGCCAGCAGCAACGACAGGGTAGAAGGGACCCAGTACTTC
NA | TRBD1 | TRBJ2-1 | TRBV4-1 | CASSLGQGTDEQFF | TGCGCCAGCAGCCTGGGACAGGGGACCGATGAGCAGTTCTTC
NA | NA | TRBJ2-2 | TRBV5-4 | CASSLGFAGELFF | TGTGCCAGCAGCTTAGGTTTCGCCGGGGAGCTGTTTTTT
NA | TRBD2 | TRBJ2-1 | TRBV29-1 | CSVLTSGRGASYNEQFF | TGCAGCGTCCTGACTAGCGGGAGAGGGGCGTCCTACAATGAGCAGTTCTTC
NA | NA | TRBJ2-4 | TRBV27 | CASSSTGWNIQYF | TGTGCCAGCAGTTCGACCGGGTGGAACATTCAGTACTTC
few | TRBD2 | TRBJ2-3 | TRBV5-1 | CASSLAGLAGGPSTQYF | TGCGCCAGCAGCTTGGCCGGACTAGCGGGGGGGCCTTCTACGCAGTATTTT
NA | NA | TRBJ2-3 | TRBV4-1 | CASSQGDVVRGTQYF | TGCGCCAGCAGCCAAGGAGATGTAGTAAGAGGTACGCAGTATTTT
NA | NA | TRBJ2-7 | TRBV6-5 | CASSLGPNYEQYF | TGTGCCAGCAGTCTCGGGCCCAACTACGAGCAGTACTTC
NA | TRBD2 | TRBJ2-7 | TRBV7-9 | CASSLARGRASYEQYF | TGTGCCAGCAGCTTAGCCCGAGGGAGGGCCTCCTACGAGCAGTACTTC
NA | NA | TRBJ2-7 | TRBV4-2 | CASSGPGAREQYF | TGTGCCAGCAGCGGGCCCGGGGCGCGAGAGCAGTACTTC
NA | NA | TRBJ2-1 | TRBV9 | CASSVVSQANEQFF | TGTGCCAGCAGCGTAGTCTCCCAGGCAAATGAGCAGTTCTTC
NA | TRBD1 | TRBJ1-4 | TRBV9 | CASSGQGLANEKLFF | TGTGCCAGCAGCGGACAGGGTTTGGCTAATGAAAAACTGTTTTTT
NA | NA | TRBJ1-1 | TRBV5-1 | CASSFRPAGENTEAFF | TGCGCCAGCAGCTTTCGTCCCGCAGGCGAGAACACTGAAGCTTTCTTT
NA | NA | TRBJ2-5 | TRBV29-1 | CSHINSETQYF | TGCAGTCACATCAACTCCGAGACCCAGTACTTC
NA | NA | TRBJ2-1 | TRBV7-9 | CASSRTTPGTQFF | TGTGCCAGCAGCAGGACAACGCCCGGCACCCAGTTCTTC
NA | TRBD1 | TRBJ2-7 | TRBV7-9 | CASSIGQGAYEQYF | TGTGCCAGCAGCATCGGACAGGGGGCGTACGAGCAGTACTTC
NA | NA | TRBJ1-5 | TRBV5-4 | CASSRGGEGDQPQHF | TGTGCCAGCAGCCGTGGAGGGGAGGGGGATCAGCCCCAGCATTTT
NA | NA | TRBJ2-2 | TRBV10-3 | CAISESSGAGELFF | TGTGCCATCAGTGAGAGCTCTGGTGCCGGGGAGCTGTTTTTT
NA | NA | TRBJ1-4 | TRBV6-1 | CASSAVLGEKLFF | TGTGCCAGCAGTGCCGTGTTGGGGGAAAAACTGTTTTTT
NA | NA | TRBJ1-3 | TRBV6-5 | CASSPPWGTGNTIYF | TGTGCCAGCAGTCCCCCGTGGGGGACTGGAAACACCATATATTTT
NA | TRBD2 | TRBJ2-2 | TRBV7-8 | CASSFAAHGGGEIGGELFF | TGTGCCAGCAGCTTTGCCGCCCATGGCGGGGGGGAAATTGGTGGGGAGCTGTTTTTT
NA | NA | TRBJ2-1 | TRBV5-1 | CASSLDNYNEQFF | TGCGCCAGCAGCTTGGACAACTACAATGAGCAGTTCTTC
NA | TRBD1 | TRBJ1-5 | TRBV6-5 | CASSQDRDNQPQHF | TGTGCCAGCAGTCAGGACAGGGACAATCAGCCCCAGCATTTT
NA | NA | TRBJ1-2 | TRBV6-1 | CASRDVLNYGYTF | TGTGCCAGCAGGGACGTCTTAAACTATGGCTACACCTTC
NA | TRBD2 | TRBJ2-3 | TRBV6-4 | CASSEGTSGPTDTQYF | TGTGCCAGCAGTGAGGGGACTAGCGGACCCACAGATACGCAGTATTTT
NA | TRBD1 | TRBJ2-3 | TRBV28 | CASSRGQAREDTQYF | TGTGCCAGCAGTAGGGGACAGGCTAGAGAGGATACGCAGTATTTT
NA | NA | TRBJ2-3 | TRBV7-9 | CASNQAYTDTQYF | TGTGCCAGCAATCAGGCCTACACAGATACGCAGTATTTT
NA | NA | TRBJ2-1 | TRBV5-4 | CASSLTGPYNEQFF | TGTGCCAGCAGCTTGACGGGCCCGTACAATGAGCAGTTCTTC